This T cell receptor beta chain was sequenced during a study of shared clonotypes between healthy human individuals. Study-wide results and limits: A limitation of the genetic and exposure-history diversity represented arose from few donors.

Produced via immunoSEQ multiplex PCR; TCRdb's table is partial and in-frame only. The sample has approximately 2.1 million clones; about 92% are singletons. For this clone: The antigen is unknown.

V was trimmed by 5 bases and J by 5 bases, leaving 19 bases between them. Germline V CDR1 and CDR2: LNHDA, SQIVND (reference sequence). CDR3 length: 15 residues. The clonotype comes from a man younger than 35 in good health. Some clones in this sample may be carry-over from other donors' samples. V usage is TRBV19 and J usage is TRBJ2-7; D gene ambiguous. The material sequenced was naive CD4+ T cells from PBMCs. Subset here: CD45RA+ positively selected. For the CDR3, the DNA is TGTGCCAGTAGTCCCCCAGGAAGGAATAGAGACGAGCAGTACTTC. Residues: CASSPPGRNRDEQYF.